Listed below are T cell receptor beta chains from one sample, sequenced in a study of immune cell composition in non-small cell lung cancer. Libraries were prepared by immunoSEQ multiplex PCR; TCRdb keeps only in-frame clonotypes and omits some of them. The sample has 6,600 or so clones, about 83% seen once. The sequenced sample was lung tumor tissue. The source of these receptors is a human donor with non-small cell lung cancer. The CDR3 runs from the conserved cysteine through the conserved F or W. Fields, in order: V gene, J gene, clone size, CDR3 length, D gene, CDR3 DNA, CDR3 protein. A D gene is named only where the DNA matches it firmly. Not every row has a clone size; where given, it reads once, few, many or a size class.

TRBV6-5	TRBJ1-1	-	14	-	TGTGCCAGCAGACGTGGGGCGATGAACACTGAAGCTTTCTTT	CASRRGAMNTEAFF
TRBV5-1	TRBJ2-1	-	17	TRBD2	TGCGCCAGCAGCGAATTTCGGACTAGCGGGAAAGTAGTTGAGCAGTTCTTC	CASSEFRTSGKVVEQFF
TRBV27	TRBJ2-3	-	15	-	TGTGCCAGCAGTTTATGGCCCCTCCTGACAGATACGCAGTATTTT	CASSLWPLLTDTQYF
TRBV7-3	TRBJ2-3	-	14	TRBD2	TGTGCCAGCAGCGGCGGGGGGAGCACAGATACGCAGTATTTT	CASSGGGSTDTQYF
TRBV10-3	TRBJ1-6	-	14	-	TGTGCCATCAGAAGCGATACCTATAATTCACCCCTCCACTTT	CAIRSDTYNSPLHF
TRBV4-3	TRBJ2-2	-	13	-	TGCGCCAGCAGCCAAGATAGTGCCGGGGAGCTGTTTTTT	CASSQDSAGELFF
TRBV4-2	TRBJ2-5	-	15	TRBD2	TGTGCCAGCAGCCAAGTAGCGGGGGCGGGGGAGACCCAGTACTTC	CASSQVAGAGETQYF
TRBV9	TRBJ2-1	-	19	-	TGTGCCAGCAGCGTAGCCGGGACTCCCGGGATTAGGGCCTACAATGAGCAGTTCTTC	CASSVAGTPGIRAYNEQFF
TRBV2	TRBJ2-5	-	13	-	TGTGCCAGCAGATGGGAGGTTGTAGAGACCCAGTACTTC	CASRWEVVETQYF
TRBV6-1	TRBJ1-2	few	15	TRBD1	TGTGCCAGCAGTGGACAGACAGGGGGCGCCTCCGGCTACACCTTC	CASSGQTGGASGYTF
TRBV2	TRBJ1-5	few	14	-	TGTGCCAGCAGTCACGGGTTTAGCAATCAGCCCCAGCATTTT	CASSHGFSNQPQHF
TRBV4-1	TRBJ1-1	-	14	-	TGCGCCAGCAGCCAACCGACCGGAGGAGCTGAAGCTTTCTTT	CASSQPTGGAEAFF
TRBV4-2	TRBJ2-6	few	17	TRBD1	TGTGCCAGCAGCCTCGGACAGGGCTCGGGAGGGGCCAACGTCCTGACTTTC	CASSLGQGSGGANVLTF
TRBV10-3	TRBJ2-3	-	15	-	TGTGCCATCAGTGAGTCCGCCAGCCCCGGGGATACGCAGTATTTT	CAISESASPGDTQYF
TRBV7-2	TRBJ2-3	medium-sized	13	-	TGTGCCAGCAGCTTGCAGGGCACAGATACGCAGTATTTT	CASSLQGTDTQYF
TRBV7-2	TRBJ2-2	-	14	-	TGTGCCAGCAGCTCCTGGGCGGGCACCCGGGAGCTGTTTTTT	CASSSWAGTRELFF
TRBV14	TRBJ2-2	few	14	-	TGTGCCAGCAGCCCCGTTCAGGGGATCGGGGAGCTGTTTTTT	CASSPVQGIGELFF
TRBV28	TRBJ2-7	few	15	TRBD1	TGTGCCAGCAGTCCTGGGGACAGGGACTCCTACGAGCAGTACTTC	CASSPGDRDSYEQYF
TRBV13	TRBJ2-2	-	16	TRBD1	TGTGCCAGCACCGACAGGGGGCTAAGCGACACCGGGGAGCTGTTTTTT	CASTDRGLSDTGELFF
TRBV4-3	TRBJ2-3	-	13	-	TGCGCCAGCAGCCAAGGTCGGACAGATACGCAGTATTTT	CASSQGRTDTQYF
TRBV7-6	TRBJ2-2	-	14	TRBD1	TGTGCCAGCAGCTTAGAAAGGGGGCAAGGGGAGCTGTTTTTT	CASSLERGQGELFF
TRBV5-6	TRBJ2-1	-	16	-	TGTGCCAGCAGCTTGGATCAGCGGAGCTCCTACAATGAGCAGTTCTTC	CASSLDQRSSYNEQFF
TRBV6-6	TRBJ2-1	-	15	TRBD2	TGTGCCAGCAGTGGAAGGGGGACTAGCGTTGATGAGCAGTTCTTC	CASSGRGTSVDEQFF
TRBV4-3	TRBJ2-4	once	16	TRBD2	TGCGCCAGCAGCCAAGCTAGCGGGGCGACCAAAAACATTCAGTACTTC	CASSQASGATKNIQYF
TRBV28	TRBJ1-1	-	15	-	TGTGCCAGCAGTTTATCGTCCGGACACTACACTGAAGCTTTCTTT	CASSLSSGHYTEAFF
TRBV18	TRBJ1-5	-	15	TRBD1	TGTGCCAGCTCACCGGACAGGGGTGGAGAACAGCCCCAGCATTTT	CASSPDRGGEQPQHF
TRBV28	TRBJ1-2	-	17	TRBD1	TGTGCCAGCAGTTCCATGGACAGGGGAAGAGCTAACTATGGCTACACCTTC	CASSSMDRGRANYGYTF
TRBV15	TRBJ2-1	few	16	-	TGTGCCACCAGCCAGGACTCCCCTGACTCCTACAATGAGCAGTTCTTC	CATSQDSPDSYNEQFF
TRBV2	TRBJ2-5	-	13	-	TGTGCCAGCAGTGAGCAGGGGCAAGAGACCCAGTACTTC	CASSEQGQETQYF
TRBV28	TRBJ2-7	once	15	TRBD1	TGTGCCAGCAGTCCTCCGGGACAGGGTCACTACGAGCAGTACTTC	CASSPPGQGHYEQYF
TRBV15	TRBJ2-1	-	17	TRBD1	TGTGCCACCAGCAGGGACGGTGGACAGGGAGGTCGGGGTGAGCAGTTCTTC	CATSRDGGQGGRGEQFF
TRBV10-2	TRBJ1-2	-	14	TRBD1	TGCGCCAGCAGTGAGTTCAGGGGGCTCTATGGCTACACCTTC	CASSEFRGLYGYTF
TRBV5-5	TRBJ2-3	-	16	TRBD2	TGTGCCAGCAGCCATTACCCGGGGGGTCCCACAGATACGCAGTATTTT	CASSHYPGGPTDTQYF
TRBV19	TRBJ2-7	-	15	-	TGTGCCAGTAGTATAGATCTTAACAGAAACTACGAGCAGTACTTC	CASSIDLNRNYEQYF
TRBV10-1	TRBJ2-1	-	14	TRBD2	TGCGCCAGTACGGCGGGTGGCGGGAGCGATGAGCAGTTCTTC	CASTAGGGSDEQFF
TRBV18	TRBJ1-1	-	12	-	TGTGCCAGCTCACCAGGCCCCACTGAAGCTTTCTTT	CASSPGPTEAFF
TRBV6-6	TRBJ1-2	-	10	-	TGTGCCAGCAGACAGGGTGGCTACACCTTC	CASRQGGYTF